This is a list of T cell receptor beta chains from one sample in a study of cytomegalovirus exposure and HLA in healthy donors. The protocol was immunoSEQ multiplex PCR, while the TCRdb copy is restricted to in-frame clones and leaves out a portion. This sample has approximately 130,000 clones, with around three fifths found just once. Sequenced material: PBMCs. The receptors derive from a woman aged 40 to 49 in good health and CMV-seronegative. Each CDR3 is given without its conserved first and last residue. The order of the fields is J gene, V gene, CDR3 protein.

j_gene: TRBJ1-1; v_gene: TRBV2; CDR3aa: ASSLGQVTEAF
j_gene: TRBJ2-6; v_gene: TRBV9; CDR3aa: ASSVAGGPRTGANVLT
j_gene: TRBJ2-3; v_gene: TRBV29-1; CDR3aa: SGAGSTDTQY
j_gene: TRBJ1-5; v_gene: TRBV5-1; CDR3aa: ASSLGDRGNQPQH
j_gene: TRBJ2-1; v_gene: TRBV11-2; CDR3aa: ASSQSNRVNEQF
j_gene: TRBJ1-2; v_gene: TRBV10-3; CDR3aa: AISESPGTGNYGYT
j_gene: TRBJ1-5; v_gene: TRBV28; CDR3aa: ASSLGQGSNQPQH
j_gene: TRBJ1-2; v_gene: TRBV4-1; CDR3aa: ASSQDFMQFNYGYT
j_gene: TRBJ1-2; v_gene: TRBV19; CDR3aa: ASSIYSVTDYGYT
j_gene: TRBJ1-3; v_gene: TRBV7-2; CDR3aa: ASSLPGGGGNTIY
j_gene: TRBJ1-1; v_gene: TRBV9; CDR3aa: ASSQVAGVSTEAF
j_gene: TRBJ1-1; v_gene: TRBV29-1; CDR3aa: SVDFGVPNTEAF
j_gene: TRBJ1-1; v_gene: TRBV7-9; CDR3aa: ASSSGGYTEAF
j_gene: TRBJ2-1; v_gene: TRBV27; CDR3aa: ASSPSQGNNEQF
j_gene: TRBJ2-2; v_gene: TRBV7-9; CDR3aa: ASSPQAGVNTGELF
j_gene: TRBJ2-2; v_gene: TRBV11-3; CDR3aa: ASSLEAGLGPNTGELF
j_gene: TRBJ1-3; v_gene: TRBV10-3; CDR3aa: AISEAGSGNTIY
j_gene: TRBJ2-3; v_gene: TRBV29-1; CDR3aa: SVEDFYEGTSGGSIWNTDTQY
j_gene: TRBJ1-2; v_gene: TRBV10-3; CDR3aa: AISESMIGGI
j_gene: TRBJ1-1; v_gene: TRBV7-2; CDR3aa: ASSLTREAF
j_gene: TRBJ2-3; v_gene: TRBV9; CDR3aa: ASSPIAGRSTDTQY
j_gene: TRBJ2-7; v_gene: TRBV30; CDR3aa: AWSAGAHEQY
j_gene: TRBJ1-2; v_gene: TRBV30; CDR3aa: AWSTTGTGGYT
j_gene: TRBJ1-4; v_gene: TRBV7-9; CDR3aa: ASSEGLGGREKLF
j_gene: TRBJ2-1; v_gene: TRBV4-1; CDR3aa: ASSRTVATSYNEQF
j_gene: TRBJ1-2; v_gene: TRBV10-2; CDR3aa: ASSESAQVKGNGYT